This passage covers 18 T cell receptor beta chains from one sample sequenced in a study of T cells after yellow fever vaccination. TCRdb processed the 5' RACE reads anew with MiXCR; each CDR3 protein has one entry. The sample contains about 30,000 distinct CDR3 sequences, around 4.3% of which appear only once. The sequences come from CD8+ T cells sorted from PBMCs, collected 5 days after the yellow fever booster vaccination. These TCRs come from a man aged 30 to 39 who received the YFV17D yellow fever vaccine.

This clonotype was detected ten times or more. This chain joins TRBV7-6 and TRBJ2-1; D might be TRBD2 (6 bases). Germline CDR1 is SGHVS and CDR2 is FNYEAQ. CDR3 size: 15 residues. Trimming left V 1 base short and J 3 bases short, with 10 bases between. In DNA, the CDR3 is TGTGCCAGCAGCTTAGACGGGAGCGACTACAATGAGCAGTTCTTC. Its protein is CASSLDGSDYNEQFF.

This clonotype was recorded many times. The chain employs TRBV9 and TRBJ2-2, with 9 bases identical to TRBD2. CDR1 is SGDLS, CDR2 YYNGEE, per germline. Trimming removed 0 bases from V and 5 bases from J; junction bases left unmatched: 8. This CDR3 spans 17 amino acids. The CDR3, as DNA: TGTGCCAGCAGCGTAGTCCCTCTAGCGGGACATACCGGGGAGCTGTTTTTT. Translated, it gives CASSVVPLAGHTGELFF.

This clonotype was seen ten or more times. This chain links TRBV29-1 with TRBJ2-1, with D unresolved. From germline, CDR1 is SQVTM and CDR2 ANQGSEA. The CDR3 loop spans 12 amino acids. V was clipped by 4 bases and J by 8 bases, with 12 bases between them. The CDR3 loop reads CSVVLGIDEQFF. In DNA form, the CDR3 reads TGCAGCGTTGTCCTGGGGATCGATGAGCAGTTCTTC.

There are many counts of this clonotype. V gene TRBV29-1 combines with J gene TRBJ2-7; 9 bases map to TRBD1. Germline CDR1 is SQVTM and CDR2 is ANQGSEA. The CDR3 is 13 residues long. V lost 5 bases to trimming and J lost 6 bases; unmatched junction nucleotides: 8. CDR3 residues: CSVQAGQGGEQYF. DNA for the CDR3: TGCAGCGTTCAGGCGGGACAGGGTGGCGAGCAGTACTTC.

This clonotype occurred many times. The chain is built from TRBV7-2 and TRBJ2-7, with 7 bases aligning to TRBD1. This CDR3 region has 16 residues. V lost 3 bases, J lost 3 bases, and 11 bases stayed unmatched. Germline-derived CDR1 and CDR2 are SGHTA and FQGNSA. The CDR3 sequence is CASSFITGDRDYEQYF. Here the CDR3 DNA reads TGTGCCAGCAGCTTTATTACAGGGGACAGAGACTACGAGCAGTACTTC.

This clonotype was seen repeatedly, ten times or more. The gene calls are TRBV5-1 and TRBJ2-7; unclear D gene. V was clipped by 4 bases and J by 0 bases, with 8 bases between them. Germline CDR1 is SGHRS and CDR2 is YFSETQ. The CDR3 contains 13 residues. The CDR3 DNA reads TGCGCCAGCAGCAGGGTTGACTCCTACGAGCAGTACTTC. Protein sequence: CASSRVDSYEQYF.

This clonotype has ten or more counts. The gene calls are TRBV28 and TRBJ1-1; no firm D call. This CDR3 has 14 amino acids. With 3 bases removed from V and 3 bases from J, the gap between germline ends came to 11 bases. From germline, CDR1 is MDHEN and CDR2 SYDVKM. The CDR3 region is CASSFRELYTEAFF. The CDR3 coding sequence is TGTGCCAGCAGTTTTAGGGAGTTGTACACTGAAGCTTTCTTT.

This clonotype was detected ten times or more. V gene TRBV15 combines with J gene TRBJ2-3, with D perhaps TRBD1 or TRBD2 (6 bases each). Trimming stripped 3 bases from V and 2 bases from J, with 15 bases between. The CDR3 consists of 16 residues. The germline gives CDR1 LNHNV, CDR2 YYDKDF (reference sequence). The CDR3 loop is CATSSLRGAITDTQYF. CDR3 coding DNA: TGTGCCACCAGCAGCCTGAGGGGGGCGATCACAGATACGCAGTATTTT.

This clonotype was observed at least ten times. The J gene is TRBJ1-2, the V gene TRBV12-3 or TRBV12-4; the match to TRBD1 covers 10 bases. The CDR3 spans 15 residues. Losses at the gene ends were 3 bases for V and 6 bases for J; bases not matched to a gene: 7. This CDR3 is CASSLRTGGTDGYTF. The CDR3 DNA reads TGTGCCAGCAGTTTGAGGACAGGGGGGACGGATGGCTACACCTTC.

This clonotype was detected many times. This CDR3 is CASSPKSRELVNIQYF. The CDR3 DNA reads as TGTGCCAGCTCACCGAAATCCCGGGAGCTAGTAAACATTCAGTACTTC. The chain joins TRBV18 to TRBJ2-4, with D perhaps matching TRBD2 (6 bases). The CDR3 has 16 residues. Germline CDR1 KGHSH, CDR2 LQKENI. Deletions cut 3 bases from V and 6 bases from J, with 18 bases between.

This clonotype was observed at least ten times. This chain links TRBV13 with TRBJ1-2, with unresolved D. Deletions cut 2 bases from V and 2 bases from J, with 9 bases between. From germline, CDR1 is PRHDT and CDR2 FYEKMQ (reference sequence). The CDR3 length is 14 residues. The CDR3 loop is CASSLKGANYGYTF. CDR3 DNA sequence: TGTGCCAGCAGCTTAAAGGGAGCGAACTATGGCTACACCTTC.

This clonotype was seen at least ten times. DNA of the CDR3: TGCGCCAGCAGCTTGGGTACAGGAGAAAATGAGCAGTTCTTC. Protein: CASSLGTGENEQFF. The chain combines TRBV5-1 with TRBJ2-1; a possible D gene is TRBD1 (5 bases). Looked up from germline, CDR1 is SGHRS and CDR2 is YFSETQ. The CDR3 spans 14 residues. V was cut by 0 bases and J by 7 bases, with 11 bases left in between. Supplemented by reference TRBV5-1 and TRBJ2-1, the full variable domain reads KAGVTQTPRYLIKTRGQQVTLSCSPISGHRSVSWYQQTPGQGLQFLFEYFSETQRNKGNFPGRFSGRQFSNSRSEMNVSTLELGDSALYLCASSLGTGENEQFFGPGTRLTVL.

This clonotype was observed at least ten times. This rearrangement joins TRBV7-9 to TRBJ2-4; D not resolved. The CDR3 totals 12 residues. CDR1 and CDR2 from the germline V gene are SEHNR and FQNEAQ (reference sequence). With 3 bases removed from V and 8 bases from J, the gap between germline ends came to 8 bases. This CDR3 is CASSFLPDIQYF. Here the CDR3 DNA reads TGTGCCAGCAGCTTTCTCCCCGACATTCAGTACTTC.

This clonotype was observed at least ten times. The chain uses TRBV3-1 and TRBJ2-1, with D tentatively TRBD1 (5 bases). CDR1 and CDR2 from the germline V gene are LGHDT and YNNKEL (reference sequence). Deletions cut 6 bases from V and 7 bases from J, with 13 bases between. There are 13 residues in the CDR3. The CDR3 sequence is CASSLSQGNEQFF. The CDR3 nucleotides are TGTGCCAGCAGTCTCTCCCAGGGTAATGAGCAGTTCTTC.

Ten or more counts support this clonotype. The J gene is TRBJ2-1, the V gene TRBV4-1, with D tentatively TRBD2 (7 bases). The length of the CDR3 is 12 residues. The germline V and J ends were trimmed by 3 bases and 10 bases, with 10 bases remaining between them. Per the germline V gene, CDR1 is MGHRA and CDR2 is YSYEKL. The CDR3, as DNA: TGCGCCAGCAGCCAGGAGGGGGGGGAGCAGTTCTTC. Residues: CASSQEGGEQFF.

This chain connects TRBV30 to TRBJ1-1; weak D call: TRBD1 (5 bases). This CDR3 comprises 13 residues. Germline CDR1 reads GTSNPN; CDR2 reads SVGIG (reference sequence). With 4 bases removed from V and 6 bases from J, the gap between germline ends came to 15 bases. Here the CDR3 reads CAWIGGGVPEAFF. DNA for the CDR3: TGTGCCTGGATCGGGGGGGGAGTCCCTGAAGCTTTCTTT.

This clonotype was detected many times. The rearrangement joins TRBV28 to TRBJ2-7; D is unclear. Germline CDR1 reads MDHEN; CDR2 reads SYDVKM. V shed 6 bases and J shed 6 bases, with 15 bases lying between them. This CDR3 region has 13 residues. The CDR3 is CASSFIQGSEQYF. The DNA of the CDR3 is TGTGCCAGCAGCTTCATCCAAGGCAGCGAGCAGTACTTC.

This clonotype was detected many times. A junction boundary mismatches the germline segment, possibly from a read error. This chain joins TRBV5-5 and TRBJ2-7; 7 nucleotides align to TRBD1. CDR1 and CDR2 (germline): SGHKS, YYEKEE (reference sequence). The CDR3 has 12 amino acids. CDR3 loop: CASSSAPGQTDF. The CDR3 DNA reads as TGTGCCAGCAGCTCCGCCCCGGGACAGACTGACTTC.